This TCR beta chain was sequenced in a study of cytomegalovirus exposure and HLA in healthy donors. General study findings and limits: The majority of TCR sequences were rare, yet some public TCRs appeared in many donors. Overall, approximately 180 TCR beta chains were annotated as cytomegalovirus-associated. It was reported that the classifier diagnosed cytomegalovirus status with high specificity and sensitivity in both the original and validation cohorts.

Libraries were prepared by immunoSEQ multiplex PCR; TCRdb keeps only in-frame clonotypes and omits some of them. The data contain tens of thousands of clones, roughly 96% of them singletons. On this clone: Antigen: not known.

The donors were members of the approximately 130-subject validation cohort (separate from the roughly 700-subject first cohort). Germline values: CDR1 MDHEN, CDR2 SYDVKM. V shed 2 bases, J shed 7 bases, and the junction held 4 bases outside the gene matches. This CDR3 region has 14 residues. This chain connects TRBV28 to TRBJ2-1, with 8 bases lining up with TRBD2. The clonotype originates from a woman younger than 35 in good health and CMV-seronegative. Input material: PBMCs. CDR3 loop: CASSLRLARNEQFF. CDR3 in DNA: TGTGCCAGCAGTTTAAGACTAGCGAGGAATGAGCAGTTCTTC.